The present TCR beta chain was sequenced within a study of neurological immune-mediated disorders. Points from the study as a whole: No sharing of CDR3 amino acid sequences was observed among expanded clones across subjects, suggesting private repertoires in all groups.

cDNA synthesis was performed by 5'RACE with 10-nucleotide random UMIs. From the 5' RACE reads, TCRdb called clonotypes with MiXCR, one entry per CDR3 protein. Here the sample spans about 51,000 distinct CDR3 sequences, around 17% being singletons. V was clipped by 0 bases and J by 2 bases, with 13 bases between them. This CDR3 is 16 amino acids long. CDR1 and CDR2 (germline): SGDLS, YYNGEE. The sample holds many counts of this clonotype. Its matching antigen is unknown. Sequencing was carried out using PBMCs. The chain recombines TRBV9 with TRBJ2-3; a possible D gene is TRBD2 (5 bases). This receptor was obtained from a man between 60 and 75 years old in good health. CDR3 nucleotides: TGTGCCAGCAGCGTAGGAGGGAGCGGAATCACAGATACGCAGTATTTT. As protein: CASSVGGSGITDTQYF.